A selection of T cell receptor beta chains follows, all from one sample in a study of CD8 T cells in Susac syndrome. TCRdb called the immunoSEQ multiplex PCR reads again in MiXCR, with one record for every CDR3 protein. The sample shows 100,000 or so distinct CDR3 sequences, 90% to 95% of them seen only once. Sequenced: CD4+ T cells from PBMCs. The receptors were gathered from a human donor with Susac syndrome. Each CDR3 is given with its conserved first and last residue. The order of the fields is clone size, V gene, CDR3 protein. Not all rows give a size; the values are once, few, many and, for expanded clones, a class.

>.|TRBV9
CASSVARDGYGYTF
>.|TRBV30
CAWRGQVPGGPQHF
>.|TRBV20-1
CSAEGPNTGELFF
>once|TRBV20-1
CSASYSPSYLEQYF
>.|TRBV5-1
CASSLIGIGETQYF
>.|TRBV25-1
CASSDYGRGDTQYF
>.|TRBV29-1
CSGGVPEAFF
>.|TRBV11-1
CASSSSVGDAQYF
>.|TRBV30
CAWSVQTSRFF
>once|TRBV20-1
CSARDSPQAF
>.|TRBV7-2
CASSSTGGITGELFF
>.|TRBV28
CASSPGRTGNTEAFF
>few|TRBV5-1
CASSLAGTEKETQYF
>.|TRBV7-2
CASSLALTSGGPQETQYF
>.|TRBV10-1
CASSEGQLHTDTQYF
>once|TRBV30
CAWALAGTRNSPLHF
>.|TRBV6-1
CASSSVEGPRVGPQHF
>.|TRBV28
CASSLDSTDTQYF
>once|TRBV20-1
CSATSDTLHSYEQYF
>.|TRBV30
CAWRQGAYEQYF
>.|TRBV29-1
CSVEAGGNQPQHF
>.|TRBV4-3
CASSLGGVYNEQFF
>.|TRBV24-1
CATSDPQRNTGELFF
>.|TRBV12-3/TRBV12-4
CASSLWGKTYEQYF
>.|TRBV27
CASSTELANEKLFF
>once|TRBV7-2
CASSLAGQSQETQYF
>.|TRBV15
CATSTDRGPFFSHF
>.|TRBV12-3/TRBV12-4
CASSLAGQLYGYTF
>.|TRBV12-3/TRBV12-4
CASRRGAGNTIYF
>.|TRBV24-1
CATSDLVDGETQYF
>.|TRBV20-1
CSAKPGTGLELTQHF
>.|TRBV12-3/TRBV12-4
CASSPGTSPNEQFF
>.|TRBV20-1
CSAPSLNRFIQDYGYTF
>.|TRBV29-1
CSVGGDRSGTEAFF
>.|TRBV6-5
CASSYTGVEQFF
>.|TRBV24-1
CATSPGQGIETQYF
>.|TRBV6-6
CASQRFTDTQYF
>.|TRBV20-1
CSAREPGHEKLFF
>.|TRBV9
CASSVDPSGGADTQYF
>.|TRBV15
CATSYGPGETQYF
>.|TRBV7-9
CASSGRTGDYEQYF
>.|TRBV20-1
CSARTGLGGYTF
>.|TRBV9
CASSPHGVDTQYF
>.|TRBV18
CASSPLQKAGVYNEQFF
>.|TRBV12-3/TRBV12-4
CASSFIQGGKQYF
>.|TRBV29-1
CSVETGGSYGYTF
>.|TRBV7-2
CASSLSMDTQYF
>.|TRBV30
CAWSGGEFGGYTF
>.|TRBV20-1
CSASTGHPNQPQHF
>once|TRBV9
CASSVANQETQYF
>.|TRBV4-1
CASSQDPTRGIRQPQHF
>.|TRBV12-3/TRBV12-4
CASSLNRNTEAFF
>.|TRBV7-2
CASRSSSYEQYF
>.|TRBV30
CAWVRGTQETQYF
>.|TRBV29-1
CSVVRAETQYF
>.|TRBV7-9
CASTDRNTQYF
>.|TRBV5-1
CAGPQGSYNEQFF